This is a list of T cell receptor beta chains from one sample in a study of blood T cell repertoires in COVID-19. Clones were sequenced by immunoSEQ multiplex PCR, and TCRdb holds only the in-frame ones, with some missing. The sample contains more than 55,000 clones, 86% of which appear only once. Sequencing was done on a sample of peripheral blood. Receptors were obtained from a woman older than 75 with acute or convalescent COVID-19. Both conserved end residues are part of each CDR3. The D gene is left open where the match is weak. The size entry is marked missing in some rows and otherwise reads once, few, many or a size class.

-	-	TRBV19	TRBJ1-6	TGTGCCAGTAATCAGGGGCATAATTCACCCCTCCACTTT	CASNQGHNSPLHF
-	-	TRBV5-6	TRBJ1-1	TGTGCCAGCAGCGCCGGGGTGGAAGCTTTCTTT	CASSAGVEAFF
-	-	TRBV27	TRBJ2-2	TGTGCCAGCAGCCCCCCCGGGAGAGGGGAGCTGTTTTTT	CASSPPGRGELFF
-	-	TRBV5-1	TRBJ2-5	TGCGCCAGCAGCTTGGGGGCAGGGATAGAGACCCAGTACTTC	CASSLGAGIETQYF
TRBD2	few	TRBV19	TRBJ2-4	TGTGCCAGTACGTGGGTAGCGGGAAACATTCAGTACTTC	CASTWVAGNIQYF
TRBD2	-	TRBV3-1/TRBV3-2	TRBJ2-3	TGTGCCAGCAGCCAAGGGCGAGCGGGGGGGATCACAGATACGCAGTATTTT	CASSQGRAGGITDTQYF
-	-	TRBV12-3/TRBV12-4	TRBJ1-4	TGTGCCAGCACGTGGGCAGAATGGGAAAAACTGTTTTTT	CASTWAEWEKLFF
-	-	TRBV30	TRBJ2-1	TGTGCCTGGAGTTTTGGACTATCCTACAATGAGCAGTTCTTC	CAWSFGLSYNEQFF
-	-	TRBV18	TRBJ1-2	TGTGCCAGCTCACCTCAGGGTTATGGCTACACCTTC	CASSPQGYGYTF
-	once	TRBV20-1	TRBJ1-1	TGCAGTGCTAGTAGCGGGGATTCCCTGAACACTGAAGCTTTCTTT	CSASSGDSLNTEAFF
TRBD2	-	TRBV5-4	TRBJ2-5	TGTGCCAGCAGCCCGGGGCTCGGACTAGCGGGGAATTCGGAGACCCAGTACTTC	CASSPGLGLAGNSETQYF
-	few	TRBV7-8	TRBJ2-7	TGTGCCAGCAGCTTAGCAGGGGAAAGCTCCTACGAGCAGTACTTC	CASSLAGESSYEQYF
-	once	TRBV19	TRBJ1-1	TGTGCCAGTAGTAGATACGGGGACTTGAACACTGAAGCTTTCTTT	CASSRYGDLNTEAFF
TRBD2	-	TRBV7-9	TRBJ2-5	TGTGCCAGCAGCAATAGCGGGGGGGAATGGGAGACCCAGTACTTC	CASSNSGGEWETQYF
-	-	TRBV7-3	TRBJ2-1	TGTGCCAGCAGCTTATTTGGCCCGGCCGGGATCCATGAGCAGTTCTTC	CASSLFGPAGIHEQFF
-	-	TRBV29-1	TRBJ1-4	TGCAGCGCCGTGTCTAGATTCGAAAAACTGTTTTTT	CSAVSRFEKLFF
-	-	TRBV7-5	TRBJ1-2	TGTGTCAGGCCGGGACAGGTCTATGGCTACACCTTC	CVRPGQVYGYTF
-	-	TRBV5-1	TRBJ1-3	TGCGCCAGCAGCTTGTCCGGGGGGTCTGGAAACACCATATATTTT	CASSLSGGSGNTIYF
-	-	TRBV28	TRBJ2-7	TGTGCCAGCAGTCCGGCCGGGTTGCAGTACGAGCAGTACTTC	CASSPAGLQYEQYF
-	-	TRBV7-2	TRBJ1-2	TGTGCCAGCAGCACAACGGAGGGTATTTACTATGGCTACACCTTC	CASSTTEGIYYGYTF
TRBD2	-	TRBV28	TRBJ2-5	TGTGCCAGCAAGACCAAGGGACTAGCGGGAGGGGAGGCGACCCAGTACTTC	CASKTKGLAGGEATQYF
TRBD1	-	TRBV5-1	TRBJ2-3	TGCGCCAGCAGCTCCGGACAGGGGTTCACAGATACGCAGTATTTT	CASSSGQGFTDTQYF
-	-	TRBV18	TRBJ1-2	TGTGCCAGCTCACCACCATCCCAGGGAGGCTATGGCTACACCTTC	CASSPPSQGGYGYTF
-	-	TRBV6-5	TRBJ2-7	TGTGCCAGCAGTTACGACACAGGTGAAGTGCAGTACTTC	CASSYDTGEVQYF
-	-	TRBV21-1	TRBJ2-3	TGTGCCAGCAGCAATCCGACTAGCACAGATACGCAGTATTTT	CASSNPTSTDTQYF
-	-	TRBV15	TRBJ1-4	TGTGCCACCAGCAGAGAGGGGCGGAATGAAAAACTGTTTTTT	CATSREGRNEKLFF
TRBD1	once	TRBV15	TRBJ1-1	TGTGCCACCCTGGACAGGGAGGGCACTGAAGCTTTCTTT	CATLDREGTEAFF
TRBD1	-	TRBV29-1	TRBJ2-3	TGCAGCGTTGATAACAGGGGGCTAGGCACAGATACGCAGTATTTT	CSVDNRGLGTDTQYF
TRBD1	-	TRBV6-4	TRBJ2-5	TGTGCCATCCCGGGACAGGGACGGCGGGCGGGTTCGTTGGAGACCCAGTACTTC	CAIPGQGRRAGSLETQYF
-	-	TRBV7-3	TRBJ2-7	TGTGCCAGCAGCGGTGGCCAGGGCTACGAGCAGTACTTC	CASSGGQGYEQYF
-	few	TRBV6-2/TRBV6-3	TRBJ1-6	TGTGCCAGCAGTTACCGCCACAGGGATTCACCCCTCCACTTT	CASSYRHRDSPLHF
-	once	TRBV19	TRBJ1-2	TGTGCCAGTAATCCCGGGGGGCTAGGCTACACCTTC	CASNPGGLGYTF
-	-	TRBV5-1	TRBJ2-2	TGCGCCAGCAGCTGGAGTGGTGTAACCGGGGAGCTGTTTTTT	CASSWSGVTGELFF
TRBD2	once	TRBV3-1/TRBV3-2	TRBJ2-7	TGTGCCAGCAGCCTAGGGACTAGCGCTACCTACGAGCAGTACTTC	CASSLGTSATYEQYF
-	-	TRBV5-5	TRBJ1-2	TGTGCCAGCAGCTTGGTGGGGCTTAGTGGGTATGGCTACACCTTC	CASSLVGLSGYGYTF
TRBD1	-	TRBV5-4	TRBJ2-5	TGTGCCAGCAGCCTTACAGGGAAGGGGGCACAAGAGACCCAGTACTTC	CASSLTGKGAQETQYF
TRBD1	-	TRBV19	TRBJ1-5	TGTGCCAGTGACGGACAGGGGGCGGGTCAGCCCCAGCATTTT	CASDGQGAGQPQHF
-	-	TRBV6-2/TRBV6-3	TRBJ2-2	TGTGCCAGCAGTTACTTAGAAATGGGACAGAACACCGGGGAGCTGTTTTTT	CASSYLEMGQNTGELFF
-	-	TRBV12-3/TRBV12-4	TRBJ1-1	TGTGCCAGCAGTTTCAGGGATCGGGCTTTCTTT	CASSFRDRAFF
TRBD2	-	TRBV2	TRBJ2-1	TGTGCCAGGCAGACTAGCGGGGGTTACAATGAGCAGTTCTTC	CARQTSGGYNEQFF
-	-	TRBV7-8	TRBJ2-1	TGTGCCAGCAGCTCCGGTAGTAAACCTCCCTTGGATGAGCAGTTCTTC	CASSSGSKPPLDEQFF
-	-	TRBV7-2	TRBJ1-2	TGTGCCAGCAGCGCAGGGTATGGCTACACCTTC	CASSAGYGYTF
TRBD1	-	TRBV7-2	TRBJ2-2	TGTGCCAGCAGCTCACCCTCGGGACAGGGGAACACCGGGGAGCTGTTTTTT	CASSSPSGQGNTGELFF
TRBD1	-	TRBV9	TRBJ2-1	TGTGCCAGCAGCGTATCCCACGGGGGGGGACAGGGGACCAATGAGCAGTTCTTC	CASSVSHGGGQGTNEQFF
-	-	TRBV5-4	TRBJ2-5	TGTGCCAGCACCCAGGGGGGCGCCGGAGAGACCCAGTACTTC	CASTQGGAGETQYF
-	-	TRBV3-1/TRBV3-2	TRBJ1-4	TGTGCCAGCAGCCAAGGGACCTTCCGACGGACACCTGAAAAACTGTTTTTT	CASSQGTFRRTPEKLFF
-	few	TRBV10-3	TRBJ1-2	TGTGCCATCAGTGAGTCGGCGGTACGCTTAAAGAGCTACACCTTC	CAISESAVRLKSYTF
TRBD1	-	TRBV30	TRBJ1-1	TGTGCCTGGCTCAGGGGGGCAGACACTGAAGCTTTCTTT	CAWLRGADTEAFF
TRBD1	-	TRBV12-3/TRBV12-4	TRBJ1-1	TGTGCCAGCAGTCGACCACCGGGACAGGAGGCTTTCTTT	CASSRPPGQEAFF
-	-	TRBV19	TRBJ2-1	TGTGCCAGTAGTATTGGTCCCGCGTCGCAGTTCTTC	CASSIGPASQFF
TRBD1	-	TRBV11-2	TRBJ2-1	TGTGCCAGCAGCTTAGATCGGACAGGGAGTAGTGAGCAGTTCTTC	CASSLDRTGSSEQFF
TRBD1	few	TRBV10-1	TRBJ2-1	TGCGCCAGCAGTGACTATTCGTTGTTGGACAGGGGATATTATGAGCAGTTCTTC	CASSDYSLLDRGYYEQFF
TRBD1	-	TRBV5-1	TRBJ1-6	TGCGCCAGCAGCCCGGGACAGAACCAAGACCTCCTCCACTTT	CASSPGQNQDLLHF
TRBD1	-	TRBV6-5	TRBJ1-2	TGTGCCAGCAGTTACTCTACAGGGGACTATGGCTACACCTTC	CASSYSTGDYGYTF
-	-	TRBV11-3	TRBJ2-2	TGTGCCAGCCGCGGGCCCGGGGAGCTGTTTTTT	CASRGPGELFF